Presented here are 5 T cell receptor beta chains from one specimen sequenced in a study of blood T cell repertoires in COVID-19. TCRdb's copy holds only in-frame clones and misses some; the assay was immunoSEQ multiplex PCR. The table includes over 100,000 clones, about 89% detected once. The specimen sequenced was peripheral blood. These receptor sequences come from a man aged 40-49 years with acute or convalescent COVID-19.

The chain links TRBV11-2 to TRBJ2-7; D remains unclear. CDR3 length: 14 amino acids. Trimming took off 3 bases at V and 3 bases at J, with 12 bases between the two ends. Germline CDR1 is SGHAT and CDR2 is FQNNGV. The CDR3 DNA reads TGTGCCAGCAGCTTCGGAAACGGGTACTACGAGCAGTACTTC. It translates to CASSFGNGYYEQYF.

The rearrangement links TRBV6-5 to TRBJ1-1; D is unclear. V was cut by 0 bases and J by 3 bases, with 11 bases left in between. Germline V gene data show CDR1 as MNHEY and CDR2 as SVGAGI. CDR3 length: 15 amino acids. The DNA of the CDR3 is TGTGCCAGCAGTTACTCGTCAGATTTCGACACTGAAGCTTTCTTT. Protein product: CASSYSSDFDTEAFF.

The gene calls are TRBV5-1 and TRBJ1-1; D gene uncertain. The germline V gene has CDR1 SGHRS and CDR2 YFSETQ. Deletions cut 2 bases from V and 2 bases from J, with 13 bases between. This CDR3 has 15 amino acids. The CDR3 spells CASSFQTPQNTEAFF. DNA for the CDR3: TGCGCCAGCAGCTTTCAGACACCTCAAAACACTGAAGCTTTCTTT.

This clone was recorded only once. The CDR3 loop is CASSLGGAAYEQYF. The DNA of the CDR3 is TGTGCCAGCAGCTTAGGGGGAGCGGCCTACGAGCAGTACTTC. V and J are TRBV7-8 and TRBJ2-7, with TRBD2 as a possible D gene (5 bases). CDR1 and CDR2 from the germline V gene are SGHVS and FQNEAQ. This CDR3 is 14 amino acids long. V was cut by 1 base and J by 2 bases, with 9 bases left in between.

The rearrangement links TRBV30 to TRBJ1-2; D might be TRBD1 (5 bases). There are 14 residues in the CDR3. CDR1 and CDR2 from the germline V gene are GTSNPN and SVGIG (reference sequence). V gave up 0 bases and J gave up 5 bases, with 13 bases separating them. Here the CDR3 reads CAWSVAQAKYGYTF. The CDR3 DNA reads TGTGCCTGGAGTGTAGCACAGGCGAAATATGGCTACACCTTC.